Included here is one TCR beta chain sequence, with context. The sample comes from a study of immune evolution from preneoplasia to lung adenocarcinoma. Sequenced by immunoSEQ multiplex PCR; TCRdb stores in-frame clones only, minus some. The data show some 4,900 clones, with about 81% seen just once and over 8.5% held by the top ten. Germline V gene data show CDR1 as SGHKS and CDR2 as YYEKEE (reference sequence). V was clipped by 1 base and J by 3 bases, with 10 bases between them. The CDR3 extends over 14 amino acids. The rearrangement uses TRBV5-5 and TRBJ1-1, with a weak D call TRBD1 (5 bases). Material: FFPE normal lung tissue adjacent to the tumor. The TCR originated in a person aged 50-70 years with lung adenocarcinoma. This chain's CDR3 is CASSLLGGDTEAFF. For the CDR3, the DNA is TGTGCCAGCAGCTTGCTGGGAGGGGACACTGAAGCTTTCTTT.